This is a list of T cell receptor beta chains from one sample in a study of T cell responses to AZD1222 COVID-19 vaccine. Repertoires were generated with immunoSEQ multiplex PCR, while TCRdb's copy carries only in-frame clones and drops some. The table has about 150,000 clones, approximately 78% seen once. Sequenced material: peripheral blood, taken on day 0 of MenACWY control vaccination. All receptors come from an adult in good health. Each CDR3 is given with its conserved first and last residue. The order of the fields is D gene, clone size, V gene, J gene, CDR3 protein, CDR3 DNA. The D gene is left open where the match is weak. Size tells how often a clone was seen (once, few, many) or the class of an expanded clone, and some rows leave it out.

-	-	TRBV6-5	TRBJ1-2	CASRNGGNNYGYTF	TGTGCCAGCAGGAATGGGGGTAATAACTATGGCTACACCTTC
TRBD2	once	TRBV6-6	TRBJ2-1	CASSASGTNHGNEQFF	TGTGCCAGCAGTGCATCCGGGACTAACCACGGCAATGAGCAGTTCTTC
-	-	TRBV7-9	TRBJ2-5	CASGDGRIQETQYF	TGTGCCAGTGGGGACGGAAGAATTCAAGAGACCCAGTACTTC
TRBD1	-	TRBV3-1/TRBV3-2	TRBJ1-2	CASSQPGTGDTHYGYTF	TGTGCCAGCAGCCAGCCTGGGACAGGAGACACCCACTATGGCTACACCTTC
TRBD1	-	TRBV3-1/TRBV3-2	TRBJ1-2	CASSLLQGVKYGYTF	TGTGCCAGCAGCCTTTTACAGGGGGTGAAATATGGCTACACCTTC
TRBD1	-	TRBV23-1	TRBJ1-3	CASSQSCRDRRNTIYF	TGCGCCAGCAGTCAATCGTGTCGGGACAGGAGAAACACCATATATTTT
-	-	TRBV7-9	TRBJ2-7	CASSPRTNSYEQYF	TGTGCCAGCAGCCCTAGGACAAACTCCTACGAGCAGTACTTC
-	few	TRBV5-5	TRBJ1-1	CASSLAWGATTEAFF	TGTGCCAGCAGCTTGGCCTGGGGGGCCACGACTGAAGCTTTCTTT
TRBD1	-	TRBV5-1	TRBJ2-7	CASSLADRGSSYEQYF	TGCGCCAGCAGCTTGGCTGACAGGGGGAGCTCCTACGAGCAGTACTTC
TRBD2	few	TRBV3-1/TRBV3-2	TRBJ2-4	CASSRGLAGDLAKNIQYF	TGTGCCAGCAGCCGAGGACTAGCGGGGGATTTAGCCAAAAACATTCAGTACTTC
-	many	TRBV30	TRBJ1-5	CAWSWDQNQPQHF	TGTGCCTGGAGCTGGGACCAAAATCAGCCCCAGCATTTT
-	-	TRBV7-2	TRBJ1-6	CASSLNSPLHF	TGTGCCAGCAGTCTTAATTCACCCCTCCACTTT
-	-	TRBV19	TRBJ2-2	CASSKNRASTGELFF	TGTGCCAGTAGTAAAAACAGGGCGAGCACCGGGGAGCTGTTTTTT
-	-	TRBV7-8	TRBJ1-5	CASGGRGARDQPQHF	TGTGCCAGCGGGGGTAGAGGGGCGAGGGATCAGCCCCAGCATTTT
-	-	TRBV18	TRBJ1-5	CASSPQGIGDQPQHF	TGTGCCAGCTCTCCTCAGGGTATAGGAGATCAGCCCCAGCATTTT
-	-	TRBV6-5	TRBJ1-2	CASSYSGNYGYTF	TGTGCCAGCAGTTACTCAGGCAACTATGGCTACACCTTC
TRBD1	once	TRBV6-5	TRBJ1-5	CASRKDRVNQPQHF	TGTGCCAGCAGGAAGGACAGGGTGAATCAGCCCCAGCATTTT
TRBD1	few	TRBV4-1	TRBJ1-2	CASSQDRQGAYGYTF	TGCGCCAGCAGCCAAGATCGACAGGGGGCGTATGGCTACACCTTC
-	-	TRBV3-1/TRBV3-2	TRBJ1-4	CASSRSPTARNEKLFF	TGTGCCAGCAGCCGATCACCGACCGCCCGAAATGAAAAACTGTTTTTT
-	-	TRBV6-1	TRBJ2-7	CASSERAGRSWEQYF	TGTGCCAGCAGTGAACGGGCGGGACGAAGTTGGGAGCAGTACTTC
TRBD2	-	TRBV27	TRBJ2-1	CASSLRGGTGGDEQFF	TGTGCCAGCAGTTTACGGGGAGGGACCGGAGGGGATGAGCAGTTCTTC
-	-	TRBV2	TRBJ2-7	CASSEIWAAGQYEQYF	TGTGCCAGCAGTGAAATCTGGGCGGCAGGGCAATACGAGCAGTACTTC
-	-	TRBV15	TRBJ1-3	CATSRDRGYGNTIYF	TGTGCCACCAGCAGAGATAGGGGGTACGGAAACACCATATATTTT
-	-	TRBV5-1	TRBJ1-2	CASSLEGLDGYTF	TGCGCCAGCAGCTTGGAAGGCTTGGATGGCTACACCTTC
TRBD2	-	TRBV4-2	TRBJ2-3	CASSQGLAGGPGTDTQYF	TGTGCCAGCAGCCAAGGACTAGCGGGGGGGCCAGGCACAGATACGCAGTATTTT
-	once	TRBV12-3/TRBV12-4	TRBJ1-2	CASSQTNYGYTF	TGTGCCAGCAGTCAGACTAACTATGGCTACACCTTC